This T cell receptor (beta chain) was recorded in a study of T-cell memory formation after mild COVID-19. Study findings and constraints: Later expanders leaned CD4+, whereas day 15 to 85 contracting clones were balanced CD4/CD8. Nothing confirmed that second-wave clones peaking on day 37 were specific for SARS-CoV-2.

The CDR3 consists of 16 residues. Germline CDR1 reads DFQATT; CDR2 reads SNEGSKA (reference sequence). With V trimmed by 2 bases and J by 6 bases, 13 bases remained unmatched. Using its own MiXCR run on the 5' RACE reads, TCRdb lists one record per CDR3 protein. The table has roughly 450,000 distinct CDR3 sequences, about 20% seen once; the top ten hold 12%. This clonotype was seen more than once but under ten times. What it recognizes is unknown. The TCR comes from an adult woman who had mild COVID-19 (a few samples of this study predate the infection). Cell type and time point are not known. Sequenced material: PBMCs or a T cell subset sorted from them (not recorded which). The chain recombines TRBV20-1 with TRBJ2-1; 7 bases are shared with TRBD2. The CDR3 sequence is CSARSLGGGDGNEQFF. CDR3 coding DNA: TGCAGTGCTAGATCCCTGGGGGGGGGAGACGGCAATGAGCAGTTCTTC.